These T cell receptor beta chains were read from a single sample in a study of blood T cell repertoires in COVID-19. The data were produced by immunoSEQ multiplex PCR, yet TCRdb's version contains in-frame clones alone and is incomplete. The sample shows about 220,000 clones, around four fifths of them seen only once. Sequencing input: PBMCs or T cells enriched from blood (not recorded which). These receptors came from a man between 35 and 55 years old who had recovered from COVID-19. Each CDR3 is given with its conserved first and last residue. A D gene is named only where the DNA matches it firmly. Size is omitted from some rows. Given values are once, few, many or a class for expanded clones.

TRBV7-9	.	TRBJ1-4	.	TGTGCCAGCAGCTCCCGCGGAGAAAAACTGTTTTTT	CASSSRGEKLFF
TRBV7-2	once	TRBJ1-1	.	TGTGCCAGCAGCAACGGGGGGGGCACTGAAGCTTTCTTT	CASSNGGGTEAFF
TRBV7-3	.	TRBJ2-2	.	TGTGCCAGCAGCCCCTCCGGGACAACCACCGGGGAGCTGTTTTTT	CASSPSGTTTGELFF
TRBV2	.	TRBJ2-7	.	TGTGCCAGCAGCCCGTCGACGGGTTCCTACGAGCAGTACTTC	CASSPSTGSYEQYF
TRBV19	.	TRBJ1-1	.	TGTGCCAGTAGTATTGCCGGCAGGTCTTACACTGAAGCTTTCTTT	CASSIAGRSYTEAFF
TRBV28	.	TRBJ2-3	TRBD2	TGTGCCAGCAGTTCTTTAGCGGGGGCCACAGATACGCAGTATTTT	CASSSLAGATDTQYF
TRBV30	.	TRBJ1-2	.	TGTGCCTGGAGTGCGGACAGTAATTTCTATGGCTACACCTTC	CAWSADSNFYGYTF
TRBV2	.	TRBJ1-2	TRBD1	TGTGCCAGCAGTGACGAACAGGGGGACTATGGCTACACCTTC	CASSDEQGDYGYTF
TRBV5-4	.	TRBJ2-1	TRBD2	TGTGCCAGCAGCTCCGGGGTAGCGGGGTTGTACAATGAGCAGTTCTTC	CASSSGVAGLYNEQFF
TRBV5-6	.	TRBJ1-3	TRBD1	TGTGCCAGCAGCTCAACAGGGGGCCCTGGAAACACCATATATTTT	CASSSTGGPGNTIYF
TRBV2	.	TRBJ1-6	TRBD1	TGTGCCAGCAGCGGGACAGGGAATAGAAATTCACCCCTCCACTTT	CASSGTGNRNSPLHF
TRBV4-2	few	TRBJ1-2	TRBD1	TGTGCCAGCAGCCAAGATCGACAGGGGGAGGGCTACACCTTC	CASSQDRQGEGYTF
TRBV2	.	TRBJ2-1	.	TGTGCCAGGACTAGAATAAAGGAAGATGAGCAGTTCTTC	CARTRIKEDEQFF
TRBV27	.	TRBJ1-1	.	TGTGCCAGCTCACCGGGGGGCCTCGCTGAAGCTTTCTTT	CASSPGGLAEAFF
TRBV18	few	TRBJ2-7	TRBD2	TGTGCCAGCTCACCACCGGGAGGACTAGCGGGAGGGCCCCGCGAGCAGTACTTC	CASSPPGGLAGGPREQYF
TRBV5-6	.	TRBJ1-4	TRBD1	TGTGCCAGCAGCTTGGCCGGGGACAGGGGGAATGAAAAACTGTTTTTT	CASSLAGDRGNEKLFF
TRBV11-2	.	TRBJ2-3	TRBD2	TGTGCCAGCAGCTCCGATGGTGCGCGGGGGACTAGCACAGATACGCAGTATTTT	CASSSDGARGTSTDTQYF
TRBV9	.	TRBJ2-1	TRBD2	TGTGCCAGCAGCGGTAGCCTAGCGGGAGGGACCGTAGGCTACAATGAGCAGTTCTTC	CASSGSLAGGTVGYNEQFF
TRBV27	.	TRBJ1-4	.	TGTGCCAGCAGTTTCACAGGGTCTAATGAAAAACTGTTTTTT	CASSFTGSNEKLFF
TRBV2	.	TRBJ1-2	.	TGTGCCAGCTTCGAGGGCTCTAACTATGGCTACACCTTC	CASFEGSNYGYTF
TRBV15	.	TRBJ2-2	TRBD1	TGTGCCACCAGCTCCCGACAGGGGACCGGGGAGCTGTTTTTT	CATSSRQGTGELFF
TRBV9	few	TRBJ2-7	.	TGTGCCAGCAGCGTAGGAGGTAGCGAATGGCACGAGCAGTACTTC	CASSVGGSEWHEQYF
TRBV19	few	TRBJ1-5	.	TGTGCCAGCAACTTTCCGGACAGAGGGAGCAATCAGCCCCAGCATTTT	CASNFPDRGSNQPQHF
TRBV7-9	.	TRBJ2-1	.	TGTGCCAGCAGCTTAGTAATGGGGGCGGCCAATGAGCAGTTCTTC	CASSLVMGAANEQFF
TRBV5-1	.	TRBJ1-1	.	TGCGCCAGCAGCTTGCGGGGGAACACTGAAGCTTTCTTT	CASSLRGNTEAFF
TRBV9	.	TRBJ2-2	TRBD2	TGTGCCAGCAGCGTAGTTGTAGCGGGCAGTGGGACCGGGGAGCTGTTTTTT	CASSVVVAGSGTGELFF
TRBV29-1	.	TRBJ2-5	.	TGCAGCGTTTCACAGGGGGGGATCCAAGAGACCCAGTACTTC	CSVSQGGIQETQYF
TRBV6-2/TRBV6-3	.	TRBJ1-1	.	TGTGCCAGCAGTTCACAGGCTAACACTGAAGCTTTCTTT	CASSSQANTEAFF
TRBV18	.	TRBJ1-2	.	TGTGCCAGCTCACCCGAGGCCTCTAACTATGGCTACACCTTC	CASSPEASNYGYTF
TRBV4-3	.	TRBJ1-5	.	TGCGCCAGCAGCCAAGATTTCTCGGGGGGCAATCAGCCCCAGCATTTT	CASSQDFSGGNQPQHF
TRBV19	.	TRBJ2-3	TRBD2	TGTGCCAGTAGTATAGCCCTAGCGGGGGGTACAGATACGCAGTATTTT	CASSIALAGGTDTQYF
TRBV5-6	.	TRBJ1-3	.	TGTGCCAGCAGCCCCGGGACTAGTGGAAACACCATATATTTT	CASSPGTSGNTIYF
TRBV15	once	TRBJ1-2	.	TGTGCCACCAGCAGAGATAGCTTTGCTGGGCGGGATGGCTACACCTTC	CATSRDSFAGRDGYTF
TRBV5-1	.	TRBJ2-1	.	TGCGCCAGCAGGCCTAGGGGTAGCTCCTACAATGAGCAGTTCTTC	CASRPRGSSYNEQFF
TRBV7-2	.	TRBJ2-7	TRBD1	TGTGCCAGCAGCTTAATGGGACAGGGGTCGGTAGAGCAGTACTTC	CASSLMGQGSVEQYF
TRBV27	.	TRBJ1-2	.	TGTGCCAGCAGTTTATTGCCAGACTGGCCTCTCGGCTACACCTTC	CASSLLPDWPLGYTF
TRBV6-4	.	TRBJ2-3	.	TGTGCCAGCAGTGAGGTCCCGGGCACAGATACGCAGTATTTT	CASSEVPGTDTQYF
TRBV9	.	TRBJ1-2	.	TGTGCCAGCAGCGTAGAGTCAGGGGCCCTCGGCTACACCTTC	CASSVESGALGYTF
TRBV6-1	once	TRBJ1-2	.	TGTGCCAGCAGTGAAAGGTTTATGGCGGAATTTAACTATGGCTACACCTTC	CASSERFMAEFNYGYTF
TRBV2	.	TRBJ1-2	.	TGTGCCAGCAGGGGGGAGGTTAAAGGCTATGGCTACACCTTC	CASRGEVKGYGYTF
TRBV28	.	TRBJ1-3	.	TGTGCCAGCACCGAGGGTTTCTACGGCTCTGGAAACACCATATATTTT	CASTEGFYGSGNTIYF
TRBV9	.	TRBJ2-6	.	TGTGCCAGCAGCGTACAGGGTTCTGGGGCCAACGTCCTGACTTTC	CASSVQGSGANVLTF
TRBV7-8	.	TRBJ2-7	.	TGTGCCAGCAGCTTAGGCAGGGGTAGCGAGAAAGAGTACTTC	CASSLGRGSEKEYF
TRBV7-2	.	TRBJ2-2	.	TGTGCCAGCAGCTTAGACCAGGGAACCGGGGAGCTGTTTTTT	CASSLDQGTGELFF
TRBV4-2	.	TRBJ1-4	.	TGTGCCAGCAGCGAGGGGACACCAACTAATGAAAAACTGTTTTTT	CASSEGTPTNEKLFF
TRBV12-3/TRBV12-4	.	TRBJ2-5	.	TGTGCCAGCAGCCATACACAAGAGACCCAGTACTTC	CASSHTQETQYF
TRBV29-1	.	TRBJ2-1	.	TGCAGCGTTGAAGGTTTTGAAGCGTACAATGAGCAGTTCTTC	CSVEGFEAYNEQFF
TRBV28	.	TRBJ2-1	.	TGTGCCAGCAGCCCTCCAGGGGCTTCCTACAATGAGCAGTTCTTC	CASSPPGASYNEQFF
TRBV7-3	.	TRBJ2-1	.	TGTGCCAGCAGCTTAAGTCCAAGCGGGTCCTACAATGAGCAGTTCTTC	CASSLSPSGSYNEQFF
TRBV5-4	.	TRBJ1-2	TRBD1	TGTGCCAGCAGCCCGGACAGGGGGCAGGGTGGCTACACCTTC	CASSPDRGQGGYTF
TRBV5-8	.	TRBJ1-5	TRBD1	TGTGCCAGCGGAAGCAAAAACACAGGGGGGTGGCAGCCCCAGCATTTT	CASGSKNTGGWQPQHF